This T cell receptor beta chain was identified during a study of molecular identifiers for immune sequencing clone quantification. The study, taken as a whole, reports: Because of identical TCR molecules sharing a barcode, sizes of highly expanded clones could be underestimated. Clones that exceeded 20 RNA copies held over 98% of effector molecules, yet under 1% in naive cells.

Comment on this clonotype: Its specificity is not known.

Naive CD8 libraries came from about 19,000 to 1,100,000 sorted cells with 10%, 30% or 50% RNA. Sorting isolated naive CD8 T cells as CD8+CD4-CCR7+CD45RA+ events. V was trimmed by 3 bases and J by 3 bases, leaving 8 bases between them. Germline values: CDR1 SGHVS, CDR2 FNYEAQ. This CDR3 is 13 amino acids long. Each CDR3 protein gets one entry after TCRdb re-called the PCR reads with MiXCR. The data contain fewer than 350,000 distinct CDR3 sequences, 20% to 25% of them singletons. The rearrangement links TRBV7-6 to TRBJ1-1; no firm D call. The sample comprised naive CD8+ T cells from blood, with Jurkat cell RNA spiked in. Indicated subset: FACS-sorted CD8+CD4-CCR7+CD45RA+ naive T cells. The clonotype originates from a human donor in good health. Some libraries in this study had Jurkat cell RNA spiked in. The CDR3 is CASSLGVDTEAFF. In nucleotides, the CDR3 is TGTGCCAGCAGCTTGGGTGTAGACACTGAAGCTTTCTTT.